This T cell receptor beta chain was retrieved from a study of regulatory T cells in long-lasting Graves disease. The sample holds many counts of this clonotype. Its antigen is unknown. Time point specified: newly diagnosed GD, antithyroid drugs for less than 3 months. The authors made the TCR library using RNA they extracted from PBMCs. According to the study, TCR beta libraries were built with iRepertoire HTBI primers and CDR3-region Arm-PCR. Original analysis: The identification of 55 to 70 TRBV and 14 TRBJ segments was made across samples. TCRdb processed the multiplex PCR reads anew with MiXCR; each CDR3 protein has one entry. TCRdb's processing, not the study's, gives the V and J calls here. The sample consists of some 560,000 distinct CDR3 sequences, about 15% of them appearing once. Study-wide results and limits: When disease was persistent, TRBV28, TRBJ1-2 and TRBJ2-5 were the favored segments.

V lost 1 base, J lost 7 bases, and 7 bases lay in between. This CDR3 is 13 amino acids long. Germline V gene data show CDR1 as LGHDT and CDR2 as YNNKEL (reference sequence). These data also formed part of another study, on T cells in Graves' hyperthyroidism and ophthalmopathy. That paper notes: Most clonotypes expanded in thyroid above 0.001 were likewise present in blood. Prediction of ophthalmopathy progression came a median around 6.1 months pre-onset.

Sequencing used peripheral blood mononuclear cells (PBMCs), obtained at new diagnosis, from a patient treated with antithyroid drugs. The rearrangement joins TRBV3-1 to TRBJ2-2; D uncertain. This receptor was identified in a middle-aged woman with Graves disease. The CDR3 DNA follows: TGTGCCAGCAGCCAAGTGCGCCGCGGGGAGCTGTTTTTT. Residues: CASSQVRRGELFF.